Shown below are 4 T cell receptor beta chains from a single sample sequenced in a study of T-cell reconstitution after alpha-beta-depleted transplantation in children (dated by TCRdb to the mid-2010s). Taken with the paper, the label for treatment or condition translates to: allogeneic hematopoietic cell transplantation with graft depleted of TCRalphabeta T cells and CD19 B cells. The method was PCR. Sequencing was carried out with an Illumina HiSeq 2500. TCR library preparation used molecular barcoding, with unique molecular identifiers applied to normalize quantification of the TCRbeta repertoire. TCRdb applied fastp at Q25 and MiXCR to the public reads, then kept only in-frame beta chains. Merged by CDR3 protein, the rows form single entries marked with the most common genes and DNA. The sample table contains around 440,000 distinct CDR3 sequences; only one count was recorded for more than 9% of them. 2% of the sample is taken by the ten largest.

This material consisted of PBMCs, taken before TCRalphabeta/CD19-depleted stem cell transplant. The receptors originated from a child aged 2-9 years with inherited bone marrow failure, due to receive a stem cell transplant.

This clonotype has just a few counts. The V gene is TRBV28, the J gene TRBJ1-1; weak D call: TRBD1 (5 bases). Germline-derived CDR1 and CDR2 are MDHEN and SYDVKM. CDR3 length: 13 residues. V shed 7 bases and J shed 8 bases, with 17 bases lying between them. CDR3 sequence (DNA): TGTGCCAGCAACGACCCGGGACCGGGGGAAGCTTTCTTT. Translated: CASNDPGPGEAFF.

In this sample, this clonotype turned up a few times. The chain has TRBV27 and TRBJ2-2; TRBD2 matches at 14 bases. Trimming cost V 7 bases and J 7 bases; bases outside gene matches: 5. The germline gives CDR1 MNHEY, CDR2 SMNVEV (reference sequence). The CDR3 covers 15 residues. The DNA of the CDR3 is TGTGCCAGCAAGGGACTAGCGGGAGTTATCGGGGAGCTGTTTTTT. It is translated as CASKGLAGVIGELFF.

Regarding this clonotype: One end of the junction is discordant with germline, which a read error may explain. This chain joins TRBV20-1 and TRBJ1-4; D gene unclear. Germline V gives CDR1 DFQATT, CDR2 SNEGSKA (reference sequence). This CDR3 spans 14 amino acids. CDR3 protein: CRARPPGPDEKLFF. For the CDR3, the DNA is TGCCGTGCTAGACCCCCGGGCCCCGATGAAAAACTGTTTTTT.

This clonotype was observed many times. The chain links TRBV6-2 or TRBV6-3 to TRBJ2-7; the D call may be TRBD1 or TRBD2 (6 bases each). The V end lost 6 bases, the J end lost 3 bases, and 12 bases lay between the germline ends. Germline V lookup: CDR1 MNHEY, CDR2 SVGEGT. The CDR3 consists of 13 residues. CDR3 in DNA: TGTGCCAGCAGAAACGAGGGGGGCTACGAGCAGTACTTC. Amino acids: CASRNEGGYEQYF.